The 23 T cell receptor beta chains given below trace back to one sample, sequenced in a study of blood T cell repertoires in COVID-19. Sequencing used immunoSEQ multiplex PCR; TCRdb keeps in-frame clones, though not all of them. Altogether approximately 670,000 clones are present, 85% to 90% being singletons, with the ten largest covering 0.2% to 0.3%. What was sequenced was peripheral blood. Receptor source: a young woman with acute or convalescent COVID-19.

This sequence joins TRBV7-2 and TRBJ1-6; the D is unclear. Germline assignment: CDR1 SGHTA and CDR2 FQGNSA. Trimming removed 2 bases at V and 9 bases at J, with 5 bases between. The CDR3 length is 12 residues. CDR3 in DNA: TGTGCCAGCAGCTTATCCCTTTCACCCCTCCACTTT. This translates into CASSLSLSPLHF.

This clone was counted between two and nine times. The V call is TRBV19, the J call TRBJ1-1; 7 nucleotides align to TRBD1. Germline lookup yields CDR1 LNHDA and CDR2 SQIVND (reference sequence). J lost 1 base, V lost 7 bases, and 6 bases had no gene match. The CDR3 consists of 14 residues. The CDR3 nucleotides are TGTGCCAGTAAAGGGACAGCCCCGAACACTGAAGCTTTCTTT. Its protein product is CASKGTAPNTEAFF.

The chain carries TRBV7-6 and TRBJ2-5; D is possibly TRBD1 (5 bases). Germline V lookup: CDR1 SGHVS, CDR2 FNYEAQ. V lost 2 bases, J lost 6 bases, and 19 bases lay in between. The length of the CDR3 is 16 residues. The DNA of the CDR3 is TGTGCCAGCAGCTTATCGGGCCTGCTGAAGGGGAAGACCCAGTACTTC. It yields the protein CASSLSGLLKGKTQYF.

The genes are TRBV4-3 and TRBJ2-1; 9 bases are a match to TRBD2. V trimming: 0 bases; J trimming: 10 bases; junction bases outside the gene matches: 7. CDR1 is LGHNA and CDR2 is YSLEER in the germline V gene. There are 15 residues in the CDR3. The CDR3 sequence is CASSQERAGGYEQFF. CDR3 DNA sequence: TGCGCCAGCAGCCAAGAACGAGCGGGGGGTTACGAGCAGTTCTTC.

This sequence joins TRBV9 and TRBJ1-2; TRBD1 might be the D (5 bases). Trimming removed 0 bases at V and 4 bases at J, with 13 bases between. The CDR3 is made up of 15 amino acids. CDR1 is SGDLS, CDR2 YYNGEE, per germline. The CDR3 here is CASSVAPGGPYGYTF. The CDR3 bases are TGTGCCAGCAGCGTAGCACCCGGGGGTCCCTATGGCTACACCTTC.

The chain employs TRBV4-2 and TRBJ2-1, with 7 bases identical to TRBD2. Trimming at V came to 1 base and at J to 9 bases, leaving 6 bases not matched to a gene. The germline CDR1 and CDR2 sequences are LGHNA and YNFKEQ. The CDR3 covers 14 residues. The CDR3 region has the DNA TGTGCCAGCAGCCAAGCTCAACTAGCGACTGAGCAGTTCTTC. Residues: CASSQAQLATEQFF.

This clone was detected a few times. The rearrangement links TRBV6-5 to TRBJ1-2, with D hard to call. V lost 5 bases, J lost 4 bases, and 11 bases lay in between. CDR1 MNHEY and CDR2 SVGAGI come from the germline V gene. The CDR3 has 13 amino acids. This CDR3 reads CASSPGTFYGYTF. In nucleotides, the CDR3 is TGTGCCAGCAGTCCGGGAACATTCTATGGCTACACCTTC.

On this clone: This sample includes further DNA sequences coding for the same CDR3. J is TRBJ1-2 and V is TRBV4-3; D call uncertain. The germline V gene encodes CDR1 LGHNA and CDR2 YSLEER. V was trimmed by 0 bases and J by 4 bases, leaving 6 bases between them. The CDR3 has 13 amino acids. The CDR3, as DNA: TGCGCCAGCAGCCAAGATCCGTTCTATGGCTACACCTTC. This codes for CASSQDPFYGYTF.

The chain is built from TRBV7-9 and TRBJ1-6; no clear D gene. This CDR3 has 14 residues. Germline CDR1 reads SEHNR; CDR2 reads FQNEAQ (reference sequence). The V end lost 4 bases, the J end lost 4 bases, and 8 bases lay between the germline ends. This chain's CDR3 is CASSSSTYNSPLHF. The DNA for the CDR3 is TGTGCCAGCAGCTCGTCGACATATAATTCACCCCTCCACTTT.

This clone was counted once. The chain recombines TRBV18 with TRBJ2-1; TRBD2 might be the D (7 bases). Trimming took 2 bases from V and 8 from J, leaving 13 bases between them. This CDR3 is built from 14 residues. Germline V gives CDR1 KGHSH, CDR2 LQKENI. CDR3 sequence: CASSPRLGGDEQFF. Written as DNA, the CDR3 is TGTGCCAGCTCACCAAGATTAGGGGGGGATGAGCAGTTCTTC.

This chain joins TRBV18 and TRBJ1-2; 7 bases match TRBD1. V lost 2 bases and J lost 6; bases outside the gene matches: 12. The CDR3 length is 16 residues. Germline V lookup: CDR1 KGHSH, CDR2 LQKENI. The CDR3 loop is CASSPATGWDYNGYTF. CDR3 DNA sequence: TGTGCCAGCTCACCAGCGACAGGGTGGGATTATAATGGCTACACCTTC.

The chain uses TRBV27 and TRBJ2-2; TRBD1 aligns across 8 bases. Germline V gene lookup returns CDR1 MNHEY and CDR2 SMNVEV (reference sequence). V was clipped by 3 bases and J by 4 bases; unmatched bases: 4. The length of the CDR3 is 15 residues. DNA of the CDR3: TGTGCCAGCAGTTTCGGGACAGGTGGCACCGGGGAGCTGTTTTTT. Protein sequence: CASSFGTGGTGELFF.

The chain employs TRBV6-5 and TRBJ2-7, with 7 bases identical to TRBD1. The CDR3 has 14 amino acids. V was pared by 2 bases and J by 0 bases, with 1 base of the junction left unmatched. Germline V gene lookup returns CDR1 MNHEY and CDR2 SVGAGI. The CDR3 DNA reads TGTGCCAGCAGTTACGACAGGGTCTCCTACGAGCAGTACTTC. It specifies CASSYDRVSYEQYF.

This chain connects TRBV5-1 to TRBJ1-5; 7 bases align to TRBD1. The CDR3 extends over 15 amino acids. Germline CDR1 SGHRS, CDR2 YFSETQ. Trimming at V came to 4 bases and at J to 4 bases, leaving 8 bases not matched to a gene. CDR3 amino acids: CASSLWTGTNQPQHF. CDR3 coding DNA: TGCGCCAGCAGCCTCTGGACAGGCACAAATCAGCCCCAGCATTTT.

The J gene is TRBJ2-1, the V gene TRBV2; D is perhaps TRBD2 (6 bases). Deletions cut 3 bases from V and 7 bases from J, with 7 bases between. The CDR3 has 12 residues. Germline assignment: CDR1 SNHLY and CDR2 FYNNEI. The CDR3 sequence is CASSERGNEQFF. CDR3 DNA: TGTGCCAGCAGTGAGCGGGGTAATGAGCAGTTCTTC.

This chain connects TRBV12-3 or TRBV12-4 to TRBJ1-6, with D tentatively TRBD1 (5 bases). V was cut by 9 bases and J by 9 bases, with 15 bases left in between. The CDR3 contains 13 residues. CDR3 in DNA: TGTGCCAGTATACTCCGGGGGGTTTCACCCCTCCACTTT. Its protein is CASILRGVSPLHF.

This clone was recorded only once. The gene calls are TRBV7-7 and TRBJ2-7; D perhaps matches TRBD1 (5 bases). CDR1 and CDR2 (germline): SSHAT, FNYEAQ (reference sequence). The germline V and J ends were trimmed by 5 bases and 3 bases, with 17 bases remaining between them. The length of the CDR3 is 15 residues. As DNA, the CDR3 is TGTGCCAGCAGCCAGGGTGTGACAGAGGACTACGAGCAGTACTTC. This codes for CASSQGVTEDYEQYF.

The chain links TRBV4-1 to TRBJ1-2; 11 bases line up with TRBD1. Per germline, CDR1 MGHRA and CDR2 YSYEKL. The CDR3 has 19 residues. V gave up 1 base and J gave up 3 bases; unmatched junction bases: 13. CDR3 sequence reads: CASSQGRGGQGAFDYGYTF. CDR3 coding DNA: TGCGCCAGCAGCCAAGGACGGGGTGGACAGGGGGCTTTCGACTATGGCTACACCTTC.

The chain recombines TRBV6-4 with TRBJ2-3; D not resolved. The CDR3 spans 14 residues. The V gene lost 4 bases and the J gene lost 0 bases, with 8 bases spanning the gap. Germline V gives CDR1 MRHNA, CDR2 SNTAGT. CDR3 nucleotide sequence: TGTGCCAGCAGTGGTGGGCAGAGCACAGATACGCAGTATTTT. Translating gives CASSGGQSTDTQYF.

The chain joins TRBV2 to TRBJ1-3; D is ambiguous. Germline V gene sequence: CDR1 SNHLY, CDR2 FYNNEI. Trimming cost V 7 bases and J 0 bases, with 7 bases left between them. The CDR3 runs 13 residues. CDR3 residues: CASKAGSGNTIYF. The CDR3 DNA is TGTGCCAGCAAGGCGGGCTCTGGAAACACCATATATTTT.

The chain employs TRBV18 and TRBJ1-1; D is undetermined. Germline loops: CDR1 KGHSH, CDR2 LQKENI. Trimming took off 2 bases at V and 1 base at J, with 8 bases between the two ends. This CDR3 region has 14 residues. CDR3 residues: CASSPLGRNTEAFF. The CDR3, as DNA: TGTGCCAGCTCACCATTGGGCAGGAACACTGAAGCTTTCTTT.

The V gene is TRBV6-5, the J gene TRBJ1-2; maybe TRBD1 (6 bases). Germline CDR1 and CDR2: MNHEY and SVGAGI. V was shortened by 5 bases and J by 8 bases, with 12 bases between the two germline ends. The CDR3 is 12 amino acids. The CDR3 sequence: CASSQGQGGYTF. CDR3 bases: TGTGCCAGCAGTCAGGGTCAGGGGGGCTACACCTTC.

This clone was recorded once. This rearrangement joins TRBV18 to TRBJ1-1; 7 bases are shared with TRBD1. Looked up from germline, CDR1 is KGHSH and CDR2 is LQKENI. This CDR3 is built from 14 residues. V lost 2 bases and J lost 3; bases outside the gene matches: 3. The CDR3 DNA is TGTGCCAGCTCACCAATAGGGACAGACACTGAAGCTTTCTTT. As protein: CASSPIGTDTEAFF.